What follows is one TCR beta chain and its context. No antigen is known for it. The input lacks base qualities; no much larger clone sits a single base away. Via the germline V gene, CDR1 is SNHLY and CDR2 FYNNEI. The CDR3 starts with the cysteine, ends with the phenylalanine, and has 15 residues. The retained sequence is limited to the CDR3, 45 bases, with the frame set at the first base. Compared with germline, V lacks 6 bases and J lacks 1 base; bases without a gene match: 5. Library preparation was by the immunoSEQ multiplex PCR assay. Here the immuneACCESS table is served through TCRdb, limited to in-frame sequences with V and J called. Missing clones are a known gap in these copies; in checked studies unresolved V genes cover under half, and the rest lacks a known reason. In all, the sample holds 35,000 to 50,000 clones, and around 89% of those were seen once. The biggest ten clones account for approximately 1.1% of the sample.

These data belong to a study of T cell changes during pregnancy in multiple sclerosis (dated by TCRdb to between 2019 and 2020). Background on the whole study: Changes in the T cell repertoire over the course of pregnancy were examined in this study in women with multiple sclerosis.

Recombination linked TRBV2 to TRBJ1-4; 7 central nucleotides agree with TRBD1. This material consisted of CD4+ T cells from peripheral blood mononuclear cells, taken after pregnancy. The clonotype comes from a female donor with multiple sclerosis, enrolled in a pregnancy study. The nucleotide sequence reads TGTGCCAGCAGATCGGACAGGTTAACTAATGAAAAACTGTTTTTT. The resulting protein is CASRSDRLTNEKLFF.